Below, 2 T cell receptor beta chains from the same sample are listed, as sequenced in a study of human T cells and chemical hapten exposure. The total RNA was obtained from whole blood that was not fractionated. In the library, unique molecular identifiers were attached to individual cDNA molecules. TCRdb analysed the reads with MiXCR anew, one entry per CDR3 protein. The sample has fewer than 150,000 distinct CDR3 sequences, 6.5% to 10% seen once. Input material: whole blood. The receptors were gathered from a human donor in good health. Some clones in this sample may be carry-over from other donors' samples.

The chain is built from TRBV27 and TRBJ1-5; 8 bases line up with TRBD1. The junction had 7 bases not matched to a gene; V was cut back by 5 bases and J by 7 bases. The CDR3 covers 14 residues. Germline assignment: CDR1 MNHEY and CDR2 SMNVEV (reference sequence). The CDR3 DNA sequence: TGTGCCAGCAGTGGGACAGGCGTAACGCAGCCCCAGCATTTT. Protein product: CASSGTGVTQPQHF.

There are many counts of this clonotype. The genes are TRBV10-2 and TRBJ2-3, with 8 bases identical to TRBD2. V shed 4 bases, J shed 4 bases, and the junction held 4 bases outside the gene matches. The CDR3 is 14 amino acids. CDR1 and CDR2 (germline): WSHSY, SAAADI. This CDR3 is CASSGGGRADTQYF. The CDR3 DNA follows: TGCGCCAGCAGTGGCGGGGGGAGGGCAGATACGCAGTATTTT.